The clone carrying this T cell receptor (beta chain) turned up a few times. This specimen belongs to a study of T cells after yellow fever vaccination. This CDR3 contains 18 residues. V lost 0 bases and J 1 base, leaving 18 bases between the germline ends. The germline V gene has CDR1 SGDLS and CDR2 YYNGEE. TCRdb passed the 5' RACE reads through MiXCR, listing each CDR3 protein once. Of 500,000 to 550,000 distinct CDR3 sequences listed, roughly 22% were seen once; the top ten hold about 15%. The sample was PBMCs, taken 21 days after the first yellow fever vaccination. The J gene is TRBJ2-3, the V gene TRBV9; D not certain. This clonotype originated in a man aged 18-30 years who received the YFV17D yellow fever vaccine. In DNA form, the CDR3 reads TGTGCCAGCAGCGTAGGCCATGACATGTACTCCGGCACAGATACGCAGTATTTT. This encodes CASSVGHDMYSGTDTQYF.